This is a list of T cell receptor beta chains from one sample in a study of cytomegalovirus exposure and HLA in healthy donors. Clones were sequenced by immunoSEQ multiplex PCR, and TCRdb holds only the in-frame ones, with some missing. The sample holds fewer than 150,000 clones, roughly four fifths seen once. The sample was PBMCs. The receptors were sampled from a human donor in good health. The CDR3 runs from the conserved cysteine through the conserved F or W. A D gene is named only where the DNA matches it firmly. Rows give clone size only sometimes, using once, few, many, or a class for an expanded clone.

v_call: TRBV18
d_call: TRBD2
j_call: TRBJ2-3
clone_size: NA
cdr3_aa: CASSPMLTSGGTDTQYF
cdr3_nt: TGTGCCAGCTCACCGATGTTGACTAGCGGGGGCACAGATACGCAGTATTTT

v_call: TRBV5-4
d_call: NA
j_call: TRBJ1-2
clone_size: NA
cdr3_aa: CASSPRGGNYGYTF
cdr3_nt: TGTGCCAGCAGCCCCCGGGGGGGTAACTATGGCTACACCTTC

v_call: TRBV27
d_call: TRBD2
j_call: TRBJ2-1
clone_size: NA
cdr3_aa: CASRIGTTVNEQFF
cdr3_nt: TGTGCCAGCAGAATTGGGACTACAGTGAATGAGCAGTTCTTC

v_call: TRBV30
d_call: TRBD1
j_call: TRBJ2-7
clone_size: NA
cdr3_aa: CAWSGTGYEQYF
cdr3_nt: TGTGCCTGGAGTGGGACAGGCTACGAGCAGTACTTC

v_call: TRBV18
d_call: NA
j_call: TRBJ1-1
clone_size: NA
cdr3_aa: CASSATYDTDNEAFF
cdr3_nt: TGTGCCAGCTCCGCGACCTACGACACGGACAATGAAGCTTTCTTT

v_call: TRBV2
d_call: NA
j_call: TRBJ2-1
clone_size: NA
cdr3_aa: CASSEAVGLYNEQFF
cdr3_nt: TGTGCCAGCAGTGAGGCTGTTGGTCTCTACAATGAGCAGTTCTTC

v_call: TRBV7-7
d_call: TRBD2
j_call: TRBJ2-7
clone_size: NA
cdr3_aa: CASSFTTGTSTLNDYEQYF
cdr3_nt: TGTGCTAGCAGCTTCACTACCGGGACTAGCACCCTTAATGATTACGAGCAGTACTTC

v_call: TRBV5-1
d_call: TRBD1
j_call: TRBJ1-1
clone_size: few
cdr3_aa: CASRSGGSDTEAFF
cdr3_nt: TGCGCCAGCAGATCAGGGGGCTCGGACACTGAAGCTTTCTTT

v_call: TRBV27
d_call: TRBD1
j_call: TRBJ1-2
clone_size: NA
cdr3_aa: CASSLRTGTGKGYTF
cdr3_nt: TGTGCCAGCAGTCTCAGGACAGGGACGGGGAAGGGCTACACCTTC

v_call: TRBV13
d_call: TRBD2
j_call: TRBJ2-1
clone_size: NA
cdr3_aa: CASSSGLSGRYEQFF
cdr3_nt: TGTGCCAGCAGCTCGGGCTTAAGCGGGAGGTATGAGCAGTTCTTC

v_call: TRBV5-4
d_call: NA
j_call: TRBJ2-7
clone_size: once
cdr3_aa: CASSPQLEIYEQYF
cdr3_nt: TGTGCCAGCAGCCCCCAACTAGAAATCTACGAGCAGTACTTC

v_call: TRBV7-3
d_call: TRBD1
j_call: TRBJ2-7
clone_size: once
cdr3_aa: CASSLFTWTGGHNLYEQYF
cdr3_nt: TGTGCCAGCAGCTTATTTACTTGGACAGGGGGCCATAACCTTTACGAGCAGTACTTC

v_call: TRBV27
d_call: NA
j_call: TRBJ1-6
clone_size: NA
cdr3_aa: CASTRLTTGGSYNSPLHF
cdr3_nt: TGTGCCAGCACACGACTAACGACCGGAGGATCCTATAATTCACCCCTCCACTTT

v_call: TRBV29-1
d_call: TRBD1
j_call: TRBJ2-1
clone_size: NA
cdr3_aa: CSVEGRQGNYNEQFF
cdr3_nt: TGCAGCGTTGAAGGTAGACAGGGAAACTACAATGAGCAGTTCTTC

v_call: TRBV6-5
d_call: TRBD2
j_call: TRBJ2-7
clone_size: NA
cdr3_aa: CASSYSGSFLAYEQYF
cdr3_nt: TGTGCCAGCAGTTATAGCGGGAGTTTTCTAGCCTACGAGCAGTACTTC